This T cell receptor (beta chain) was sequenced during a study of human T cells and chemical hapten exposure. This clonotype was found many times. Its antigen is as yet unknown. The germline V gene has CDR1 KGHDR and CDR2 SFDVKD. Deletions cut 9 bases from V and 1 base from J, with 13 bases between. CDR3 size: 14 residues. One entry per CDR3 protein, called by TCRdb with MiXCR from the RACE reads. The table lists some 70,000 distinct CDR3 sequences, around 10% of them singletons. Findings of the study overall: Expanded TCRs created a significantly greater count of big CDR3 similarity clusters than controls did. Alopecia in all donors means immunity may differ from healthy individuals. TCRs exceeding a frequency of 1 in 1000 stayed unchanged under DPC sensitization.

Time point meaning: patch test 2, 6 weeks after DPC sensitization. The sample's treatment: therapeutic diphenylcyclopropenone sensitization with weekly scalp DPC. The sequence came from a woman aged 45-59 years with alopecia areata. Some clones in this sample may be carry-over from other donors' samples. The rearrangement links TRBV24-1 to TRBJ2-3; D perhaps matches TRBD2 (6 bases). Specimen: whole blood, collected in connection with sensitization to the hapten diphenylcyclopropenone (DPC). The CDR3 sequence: CATGGASGTDTQYF. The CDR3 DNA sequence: TGTGCCACCGGAGGGGCTAGCGGCACAGATACGCAGTATTTT.